There are a few counts of the clone carrying this TCR beta chain. Its antigen is unidentified. Full-length variable regions came from constant-region reverse primers plus semi-nested Nested Universal Primer A PCR. TCRdb reanalysed the 5' RACE reads using MiXCR and keeps one entry per CDR3 protein. The sample carries 45,000 to 55,000 distinct CDR3 sequences, roughly a quarter recorded once. Notes on the study in general: Tumor memory CD4+ T cell TCR gene usage clustered with blood and lymph node memory CD4+ cells and lymph node naive CD4+ cells.

Germline-derived CDR1 and CDR2 are DFQATT and SNEGSKA (reference sequence). The germline V and J ends were trimmed by 6 bases and 0 bases, with 5 bases remaining between them. This CDR3 has 11 amino acids. The sample was tumor-infiltrating naive CD4+ T cells sorted from the breast tumor. Subset in this sample: naive CD4+ T cells, CD4+CD45RA+CD25-. The gene calls are TRBV20-1 and TRBJ1-1, with D uncertain. The source is a female donor with breast cancer. The CDR3 loop reads CSAWLNTEAFF. In nucleotides, the CDR3 is TGCAGTGCGTGGCTGAACACTGAAGCTTTCTTT.